This T cell receptor beta chain is from a study of T cell repertoires in cytomegalovirus infection. About the research overall: Both a matching HLA type and CMV infection were indicated by public TCR beta signatures.

Whole-study results and caveats: Adding up the frequency of public TCR beta families identified people who carried CMV plus the relevant HLA. The ex vivo response showed dominance by HLA-C-restricted CMV-specific TCR beta clonotypes.

This clonotype was observed a handful of times. Antigen: not known. The CDR3 sequence is 16 residues long. In germline, CDR1 is KGHSH, CDR2 LQKENI. V was trimmed by 6 bases and J by 6 bases, leaving 21 bases between them. Via MiXCR, TCRdb re-called the reads, giving one row per CDR3 protein. The sample has around 550,000 distinct CDR3 sequences, 26% seen once. The TCR was taken from a human donor in good health (CMV status not recorded). Some clones in this sample may be carry-over from other donors' samples. The sample taken for sequencing was PBMCs. V usage is TRBV18 and J usage is TRBJ2-1; D is uncertain. CDR3 nucleotides: TGTGCCAGCTCCAAATCGGTTTCCCTCCGAGTCAATGAGCAGTTCTTC. It yields the protein CASSKSVSLRVNEQFF.